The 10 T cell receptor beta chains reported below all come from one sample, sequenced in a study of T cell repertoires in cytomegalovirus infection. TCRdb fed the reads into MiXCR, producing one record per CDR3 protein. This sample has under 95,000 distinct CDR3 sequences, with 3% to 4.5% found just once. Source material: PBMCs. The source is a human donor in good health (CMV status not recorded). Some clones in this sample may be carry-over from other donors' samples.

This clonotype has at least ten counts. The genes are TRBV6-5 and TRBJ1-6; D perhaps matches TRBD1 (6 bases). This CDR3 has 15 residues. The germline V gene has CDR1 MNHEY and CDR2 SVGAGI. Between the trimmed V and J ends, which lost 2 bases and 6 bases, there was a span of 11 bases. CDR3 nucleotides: TGTGCCAGCAGTTACGGGAACAGGGTTAATTCACCCCTCCACTTT. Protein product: CASSYGNRVNSPLHF.

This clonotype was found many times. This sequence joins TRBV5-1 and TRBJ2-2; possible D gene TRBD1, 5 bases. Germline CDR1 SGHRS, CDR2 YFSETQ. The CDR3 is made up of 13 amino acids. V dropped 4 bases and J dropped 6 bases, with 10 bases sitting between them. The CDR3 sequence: CASSQTVSGELFF. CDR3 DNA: TGCGCCAGCAGCCAGACAGTATCCGGGGAGCTGTTTTTT.

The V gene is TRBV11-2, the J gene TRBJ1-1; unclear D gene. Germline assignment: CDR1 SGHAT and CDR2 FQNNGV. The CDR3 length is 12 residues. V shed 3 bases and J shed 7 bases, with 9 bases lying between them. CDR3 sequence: CASSFIRSEAFF. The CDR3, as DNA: TGTGCCAGCAGCTTTATAAGGAGTGAAGCTTTCTTT.

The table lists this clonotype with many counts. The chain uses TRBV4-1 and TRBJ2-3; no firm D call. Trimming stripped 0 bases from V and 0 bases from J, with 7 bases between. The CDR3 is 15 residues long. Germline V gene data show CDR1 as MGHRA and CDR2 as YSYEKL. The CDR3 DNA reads TGCGCCAGCAGCCAAGATTGGGTTAGCACAGATACGCAGTATTTT. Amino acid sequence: CASSQDWVSTDTQYF.

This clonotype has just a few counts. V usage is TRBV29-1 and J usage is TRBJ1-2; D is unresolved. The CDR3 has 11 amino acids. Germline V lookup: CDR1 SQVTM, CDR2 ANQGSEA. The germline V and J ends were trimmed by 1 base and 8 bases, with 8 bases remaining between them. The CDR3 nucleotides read TGCAGCGTTGAAGGGCCGGGCGGCTACACCTTC. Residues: CSVEGPGGYTF.

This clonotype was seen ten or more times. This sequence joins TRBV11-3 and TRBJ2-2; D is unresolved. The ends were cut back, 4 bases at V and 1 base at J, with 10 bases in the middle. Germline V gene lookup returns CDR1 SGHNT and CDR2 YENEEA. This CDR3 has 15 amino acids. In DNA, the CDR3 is TGTGCCAGCAGCTATCGTGCAGAGAACACCGGGGAGCTGTTTTTT. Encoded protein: CASSYRAENTGELFF.

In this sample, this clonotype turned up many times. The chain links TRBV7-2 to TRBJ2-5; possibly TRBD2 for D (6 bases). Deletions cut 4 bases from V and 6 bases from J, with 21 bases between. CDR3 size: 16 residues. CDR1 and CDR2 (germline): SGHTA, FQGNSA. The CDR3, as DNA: TGTGCCAGCAGCTCCGGGGACTCAGGGATGGGAAAGACCCAGTACTTC. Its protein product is CASSSGDSGMGKTQYF. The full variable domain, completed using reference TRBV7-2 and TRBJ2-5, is GAGVSQSPSNKVTEKGKDVELRCDPISGHTALYWYRQSLGQGLEFLIYFQGNSAPDKSGLPSDRFSAERTGGSVSTLTIQRTQQEDSAVYLCASSSGDSGMGKTQYFGPGTRLLVL.

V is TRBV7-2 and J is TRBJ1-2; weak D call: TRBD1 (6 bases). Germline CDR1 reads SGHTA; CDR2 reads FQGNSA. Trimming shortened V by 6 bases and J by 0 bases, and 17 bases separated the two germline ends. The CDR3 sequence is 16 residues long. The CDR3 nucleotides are TGTGCCAGCAGACGGAGGACAGCGAAGGCTAACTATGGCTACACCTTC. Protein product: CASRRRTAKANYGYTF.

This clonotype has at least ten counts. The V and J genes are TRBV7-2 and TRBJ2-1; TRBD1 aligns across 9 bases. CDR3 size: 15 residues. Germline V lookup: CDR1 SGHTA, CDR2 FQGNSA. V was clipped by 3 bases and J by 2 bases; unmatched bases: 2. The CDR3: CASSFGDRAYNEQFF. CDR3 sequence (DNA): TGTGCCAGCAGCTTTGGGGACAGGGCCTACAATGAGCAGTTCTTC.

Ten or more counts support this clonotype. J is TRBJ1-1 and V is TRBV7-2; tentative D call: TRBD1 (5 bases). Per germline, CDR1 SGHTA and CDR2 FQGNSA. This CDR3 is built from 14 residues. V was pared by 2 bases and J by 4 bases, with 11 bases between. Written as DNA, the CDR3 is TGTGCCAGCAGCTTATCAGGGTTGGTCACTGAAGCTTTCTTT. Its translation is CASSLSGLVTEAFF.